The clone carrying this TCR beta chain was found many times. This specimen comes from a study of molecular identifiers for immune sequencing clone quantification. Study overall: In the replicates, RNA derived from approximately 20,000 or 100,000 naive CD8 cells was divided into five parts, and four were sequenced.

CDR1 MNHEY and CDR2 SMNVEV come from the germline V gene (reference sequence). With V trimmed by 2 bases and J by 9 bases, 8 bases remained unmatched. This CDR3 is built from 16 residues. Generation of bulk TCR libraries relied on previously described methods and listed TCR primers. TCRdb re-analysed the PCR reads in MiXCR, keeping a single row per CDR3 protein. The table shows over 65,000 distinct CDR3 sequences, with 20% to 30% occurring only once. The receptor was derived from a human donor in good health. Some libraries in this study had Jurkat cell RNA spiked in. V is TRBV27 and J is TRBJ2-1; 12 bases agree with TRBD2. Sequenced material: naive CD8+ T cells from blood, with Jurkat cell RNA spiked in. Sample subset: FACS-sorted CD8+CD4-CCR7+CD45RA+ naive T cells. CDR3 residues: CASSLILAGGPGEQFF. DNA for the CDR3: TGTGCCAGCAGTTTAATCCTAGCGGGAGGGCCGGGTGAGCAGTTCTTC.